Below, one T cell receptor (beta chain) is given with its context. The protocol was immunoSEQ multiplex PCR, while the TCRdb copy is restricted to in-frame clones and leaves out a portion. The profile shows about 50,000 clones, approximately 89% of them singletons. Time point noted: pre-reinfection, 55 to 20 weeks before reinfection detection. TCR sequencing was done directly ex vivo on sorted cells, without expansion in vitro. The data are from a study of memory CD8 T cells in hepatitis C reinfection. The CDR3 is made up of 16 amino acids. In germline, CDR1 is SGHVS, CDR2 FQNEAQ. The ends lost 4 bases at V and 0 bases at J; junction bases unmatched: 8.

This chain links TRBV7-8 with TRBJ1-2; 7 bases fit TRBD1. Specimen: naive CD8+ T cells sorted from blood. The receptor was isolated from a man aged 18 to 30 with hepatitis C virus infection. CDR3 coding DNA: TGTGCCAGCAGCTCCCGGGGACAGAGATCTAACTATGGCTACACCTTC. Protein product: CASSSRGQRSNYGYTF.